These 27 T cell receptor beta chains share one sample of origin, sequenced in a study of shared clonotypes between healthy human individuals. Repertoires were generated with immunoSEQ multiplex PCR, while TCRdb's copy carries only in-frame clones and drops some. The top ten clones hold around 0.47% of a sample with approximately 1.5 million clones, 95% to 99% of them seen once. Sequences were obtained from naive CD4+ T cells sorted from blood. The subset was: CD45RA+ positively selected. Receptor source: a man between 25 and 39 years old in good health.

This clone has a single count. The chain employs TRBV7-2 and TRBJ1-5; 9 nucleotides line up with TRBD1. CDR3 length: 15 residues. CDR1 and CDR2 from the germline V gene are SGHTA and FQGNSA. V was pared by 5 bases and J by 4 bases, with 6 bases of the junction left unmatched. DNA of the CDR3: TGTGCCAGCAGCACAGGGACAGGGCAGAATCAGCCCCAGCATTTT. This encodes CASSTGTGQNQPQHF.

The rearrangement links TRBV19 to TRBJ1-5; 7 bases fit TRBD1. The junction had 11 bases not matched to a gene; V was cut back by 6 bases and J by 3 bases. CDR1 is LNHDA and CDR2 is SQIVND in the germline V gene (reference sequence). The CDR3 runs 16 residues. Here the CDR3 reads CASSRPDRIYNQPQHF. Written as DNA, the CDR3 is TGTGCCAGTAGCCGCCCGGACAGGATCTACAATCAGCCCCAGCATTTT.

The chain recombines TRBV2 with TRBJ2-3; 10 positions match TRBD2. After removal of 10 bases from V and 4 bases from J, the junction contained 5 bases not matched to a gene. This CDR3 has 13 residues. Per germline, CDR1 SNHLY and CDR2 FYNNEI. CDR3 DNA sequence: TGTGCCACCCTAGCGGGAGACGCAGATACGCAGTATTTT. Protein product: CATLAGDADTQYF.

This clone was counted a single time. CDR3 nucleotide sequence: TGCGCCAGCAGCCAAGAGGCCCCGCCTGAGGGGGGCACAGATACGCAGTATTTT. Translating it yields CASSQEAPPEGGTDTQYF. V and J are TRBV4-1 and TRBJ2-3; the D gene is possibly TRBD1 (6 bases). This CDR3 comprises 18 residues. Trimming pared 0 bases from V and 1 base from J, leaving 17 bases between. Germline CDR1 MGHRA, CDR2 YSYEKL.

The CDR3 region has the DNA TGTGCCAGCAGGACACCCGCGGGGAATGAGCAGTTCTTC. Protein: CASRTPAGNEQFF. The V call is TRBV28, the J call TRBJ2-1, with D possibly TRBD2 on 6 matching bases. Between the trimmed V and J ends, which lost 6 bases and 7 bases, there was a span of 13 bases. This CDR3 spans 13 amino acids. Germline CDR1 and CDR2: MDHEN and SYDVKM.

The CDR3 DNA follows: TGTGCCAGCAATCGAGCGGGAGCTTCGTATACGCAGTATTTT. Its protein product is CASNRAGASYTQYF. The rearrangement uses TRBV2 and TRBJ2-3; 8 bases are a match to TRBD2. CDR1 and CDR2 from the germline V gene are SNHLY and FYNNEI. The CDR3 runs to 14 residues. The V and J ends lost 7 bases and 7 bases, in that order; junction bases with no gene match: 10. The variable domain in full, completed from reference TRBV2 and TRBJ2-3, reads EPEVTQTPSHQVTQMGQEVILRCVPISNHLYFYWYRQILGQKVEFLVSFYNNEISEKSEIFDDQFSVERPDGSNFTLKIRSTKLEDSAMYFCASNRAGASYTQYFGPGTRLTVL.

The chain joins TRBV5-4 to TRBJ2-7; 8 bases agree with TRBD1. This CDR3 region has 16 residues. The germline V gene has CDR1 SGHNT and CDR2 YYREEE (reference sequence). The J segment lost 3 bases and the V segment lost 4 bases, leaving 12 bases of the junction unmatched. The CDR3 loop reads CASSPKIPDRVYEQYF. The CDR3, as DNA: TGTGCCAGCAGCCCTAAAATACCGGACAGGGTCTACGAGCAGTACTTC.

The CDR3 here is CASSYRANYGYTF. CDR3 DNA: TGTGCCAGCAGTTATAGGGCTAACTATGGCTACACCTTC. The chain combines TRBV6-5 with TRBJ1-2; unclear D gene. CDR1 MNHEY and CDR2 SVGAGI come from the germline V gene. The CDR3 spans 13 residues. Trimming removed 3 bases at V and 0 bases at J, with 5 bases between.

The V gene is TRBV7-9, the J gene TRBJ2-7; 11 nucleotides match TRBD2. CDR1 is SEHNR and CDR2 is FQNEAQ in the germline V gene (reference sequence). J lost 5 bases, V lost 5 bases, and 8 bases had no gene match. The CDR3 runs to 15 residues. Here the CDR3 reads CASSTTSGSPDEQYF. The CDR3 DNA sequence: TGTGCCAGCAGCACTACTAGCGGGAGCCCGGACGAGCAGTACTTC. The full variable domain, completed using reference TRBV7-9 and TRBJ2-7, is DTGVSQNPRHKITKRGQNVTFRCDPISEHNRLYWYRQTLGQGPEFLTYFQNEAQLEKSRLLSDRFSAERPKGSFSTLEIQRTEQGDSAMYLCASSTTSGSPDEQYFGPGTRLTVT.

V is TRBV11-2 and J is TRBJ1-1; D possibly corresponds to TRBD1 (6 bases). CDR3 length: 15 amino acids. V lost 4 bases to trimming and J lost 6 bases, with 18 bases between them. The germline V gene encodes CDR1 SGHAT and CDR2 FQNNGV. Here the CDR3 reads CASSSIRGRFSEAFF. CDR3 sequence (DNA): TGTGCCAGCAGCTCCATCAGGGGTCGGTTTTCTGAAGCTTTCTTT. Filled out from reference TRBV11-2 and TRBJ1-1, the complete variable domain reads EAGVAQSPRYKIIEKRQSVAFWCNPISGHATLYWYQQILGQGPKLLIQFQNNGVVDDSQLPKDRFSAERLKGVDSTLKIQPAKLEDSAVYLCASSSIRGRFSEAFFGQGTRLTVV.

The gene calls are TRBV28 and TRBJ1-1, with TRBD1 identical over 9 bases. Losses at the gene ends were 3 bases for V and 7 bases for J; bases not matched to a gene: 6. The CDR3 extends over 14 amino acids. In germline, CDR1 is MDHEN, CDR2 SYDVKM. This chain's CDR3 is CASSFRDRAGEAFF. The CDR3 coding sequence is TGTGCCAGCAGTTTTAGGGACAGGGCGGGTGAAGCTTTCTTT.

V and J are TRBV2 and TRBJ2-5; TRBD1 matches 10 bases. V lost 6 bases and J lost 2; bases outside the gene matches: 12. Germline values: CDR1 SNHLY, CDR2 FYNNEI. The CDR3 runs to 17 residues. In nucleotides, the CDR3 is TGTGCCAGCAGATCGGTCGGGACAGGGGCTCTTCAAGAGACCCAGTACTTC. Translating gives CASRSVGTGALQETQYF.

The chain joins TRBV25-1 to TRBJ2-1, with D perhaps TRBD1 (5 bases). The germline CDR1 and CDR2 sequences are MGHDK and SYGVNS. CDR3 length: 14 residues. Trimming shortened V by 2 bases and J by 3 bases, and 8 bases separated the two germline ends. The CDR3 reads CASSEQGGYNEQFF. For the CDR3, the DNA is TGTGCCAGCAGTGAACAGGGCGGCTACAATGAGCAGTTCTTC.

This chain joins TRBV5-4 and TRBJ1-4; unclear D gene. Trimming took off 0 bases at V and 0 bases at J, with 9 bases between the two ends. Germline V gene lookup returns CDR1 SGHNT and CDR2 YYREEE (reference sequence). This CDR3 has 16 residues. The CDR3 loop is CASSLGGRTTNEKLFF. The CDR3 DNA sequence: TGTGCCAGCAGCTTGGGTGGGAGAACAACTAATGAAAAACTGTTTTTT.

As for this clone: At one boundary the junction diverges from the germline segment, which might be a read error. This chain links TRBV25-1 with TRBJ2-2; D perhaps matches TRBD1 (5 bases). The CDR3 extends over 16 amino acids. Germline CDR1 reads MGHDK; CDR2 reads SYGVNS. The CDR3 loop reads CASSDPGQGYTGELFF. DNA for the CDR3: TGTGCCAGCAGTGACCCCGGGCAGGGTTACACAGGGGAGCTGTTTTTT.

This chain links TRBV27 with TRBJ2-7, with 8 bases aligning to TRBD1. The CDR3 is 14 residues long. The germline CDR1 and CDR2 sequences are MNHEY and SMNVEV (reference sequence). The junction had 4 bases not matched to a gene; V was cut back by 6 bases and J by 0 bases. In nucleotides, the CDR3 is TGTGCCAGCAGAGACAGGGGTCACTCCTACGAGCAGTACTTC. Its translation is CASRDRGHSYEQYF.

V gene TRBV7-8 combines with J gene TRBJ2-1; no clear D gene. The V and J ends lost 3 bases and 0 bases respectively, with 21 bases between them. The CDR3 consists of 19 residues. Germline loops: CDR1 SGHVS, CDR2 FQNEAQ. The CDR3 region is CASSLREKLILSSYNEQFF. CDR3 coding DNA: TGTGCCAGCAGCTTGCGCGAGAAACTTATCCTAAGCTCCTACAATGAGCAGTTCTTC. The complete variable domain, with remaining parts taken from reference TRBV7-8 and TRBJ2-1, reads GAGVSQSPRYKVAKRGQDVALRCDPISGHVSLFWYQQALGQGPEFLTYFQNEAQLDKSGLPSDRFFAERPEGSVSTLKIQRTQQEDSAVYLCASSLREKLILSSYNEQFFGPGTRLTVL.

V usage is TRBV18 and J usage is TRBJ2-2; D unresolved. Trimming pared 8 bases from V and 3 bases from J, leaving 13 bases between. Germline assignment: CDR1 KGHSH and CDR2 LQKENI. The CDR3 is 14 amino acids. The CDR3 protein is CASARTSHTGELFF. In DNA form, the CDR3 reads TGTGCCAGCGCCCGGACGAGTCACACCGGGGAGCTGTTTTTT.

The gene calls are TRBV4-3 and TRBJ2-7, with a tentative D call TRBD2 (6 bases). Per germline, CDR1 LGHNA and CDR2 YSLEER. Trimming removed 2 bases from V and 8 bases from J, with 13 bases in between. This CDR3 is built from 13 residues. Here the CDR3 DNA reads TGCGCCAGCAGCCAACTAGCGCGGGGTCAGCAGTACTTC. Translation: CASSQLARGQQYF.

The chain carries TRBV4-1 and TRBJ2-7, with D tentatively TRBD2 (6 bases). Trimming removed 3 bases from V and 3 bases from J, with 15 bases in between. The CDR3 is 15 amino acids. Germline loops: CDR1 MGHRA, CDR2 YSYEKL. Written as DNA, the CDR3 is TGCGCCAGCAGCCAGGGGACTCCCCCTCTCTACGAGCAGTACTTC. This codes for CASSQGTPPLYEQYF.

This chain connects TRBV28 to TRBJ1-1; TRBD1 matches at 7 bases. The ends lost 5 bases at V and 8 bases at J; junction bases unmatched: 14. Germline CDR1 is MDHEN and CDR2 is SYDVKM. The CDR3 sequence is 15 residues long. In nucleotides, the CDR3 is TGTGCCAGCAGTCTCCCCGAACCGGGACAGTGGGAAGCTTTCTTT. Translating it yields CASSLPEPGQWEAFF.

In DNA, the CDR3 is TGTGCCAGTAGTCGGGGTACGACTAAGAATGAGCAGTTCTTC. Translated, it gives CASSRGTTKNEQFF. The genes are TRBV19 and TRBJ2-1; a weak D match, TRBD2 (5 bases). The V gene's germline CDR1 is LNHDA and CDR2 SQIVND (reference sequence). The CDR3 consists of 14 residues. Trimming took off 5 bases at V and 7 bases at J, with 15 bases between the two ends.

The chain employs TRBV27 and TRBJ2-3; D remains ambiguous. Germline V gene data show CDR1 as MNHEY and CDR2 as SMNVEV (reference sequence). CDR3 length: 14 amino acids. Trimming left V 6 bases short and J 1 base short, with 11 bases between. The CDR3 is CASRTVGGTDTQYF. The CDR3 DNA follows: TGTGCCAGCAGAACAGTAGGCGGCACAGATACGCAGTATTTT.

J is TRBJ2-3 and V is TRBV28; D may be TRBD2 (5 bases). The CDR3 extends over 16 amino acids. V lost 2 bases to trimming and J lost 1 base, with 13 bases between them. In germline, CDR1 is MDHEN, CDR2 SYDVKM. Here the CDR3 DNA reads TGTGCCAGCAGTTTAAAGGGAGCTACCCGCACAGATACGCAGTATTTT. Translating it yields CASSLKGATRTDTQYF.

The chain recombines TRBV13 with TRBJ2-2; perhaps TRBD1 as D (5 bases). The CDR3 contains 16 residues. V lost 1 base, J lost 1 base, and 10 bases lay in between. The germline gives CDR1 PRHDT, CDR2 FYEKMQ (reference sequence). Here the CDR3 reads CASSLVGLKNTGELFF. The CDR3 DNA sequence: TGTGCCAGCAGCTTAGTGGGGCTTAAGAACACCGGGGAGCTGTTTTTT.

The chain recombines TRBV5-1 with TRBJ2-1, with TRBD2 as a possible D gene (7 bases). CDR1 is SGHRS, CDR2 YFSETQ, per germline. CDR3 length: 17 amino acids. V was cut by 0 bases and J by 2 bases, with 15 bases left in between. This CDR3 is CASSLAFTGRAYNEQFF. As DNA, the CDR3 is TGCGCCAGCAGCTTGGCCTTTACAGGGAGGGCCTACAATGAGCAGTTCTTC.

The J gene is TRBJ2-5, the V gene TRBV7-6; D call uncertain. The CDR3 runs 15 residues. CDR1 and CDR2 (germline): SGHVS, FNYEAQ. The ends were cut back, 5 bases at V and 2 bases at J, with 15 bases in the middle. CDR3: CASSLVSSQQETQYF. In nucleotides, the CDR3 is TGTGCCAGCAGCCTTGTCAGCAGTCAACAAGAGACCCAGTACTTC.